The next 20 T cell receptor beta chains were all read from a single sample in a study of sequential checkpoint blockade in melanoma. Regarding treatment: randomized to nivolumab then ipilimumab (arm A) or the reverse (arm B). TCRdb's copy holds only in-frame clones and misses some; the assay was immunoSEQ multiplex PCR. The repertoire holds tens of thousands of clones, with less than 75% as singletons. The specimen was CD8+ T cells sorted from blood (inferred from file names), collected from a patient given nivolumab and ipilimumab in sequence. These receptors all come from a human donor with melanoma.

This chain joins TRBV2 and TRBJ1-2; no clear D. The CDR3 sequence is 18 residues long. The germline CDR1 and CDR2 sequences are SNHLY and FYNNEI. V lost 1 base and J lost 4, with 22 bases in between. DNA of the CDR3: TGTGCCAGCAGTGAAGTAGGAGGGTTGCCCTATAATGTCTATGGCTACACCTTC. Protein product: CASSEVGGLPYNVYGYTF.

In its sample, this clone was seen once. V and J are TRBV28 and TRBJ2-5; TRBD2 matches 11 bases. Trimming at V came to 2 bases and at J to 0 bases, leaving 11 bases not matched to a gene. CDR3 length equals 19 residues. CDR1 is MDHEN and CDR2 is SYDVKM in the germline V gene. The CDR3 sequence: CASSLSSLAGGSYQETQYF. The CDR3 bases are TGTGCCAGCAGTTTAAGTAGTCTAGCGGGGGGCTCGTACCAAGAGACCCAGTACTTC.

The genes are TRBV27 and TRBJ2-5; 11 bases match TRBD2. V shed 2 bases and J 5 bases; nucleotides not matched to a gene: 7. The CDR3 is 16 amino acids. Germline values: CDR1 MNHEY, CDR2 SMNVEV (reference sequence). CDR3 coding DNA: TGTGCCAGCAGTTTAATAGCGGGGGGGCGAGACGAGACCCAGTACTTC. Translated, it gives CASSLIAGGRDETQYF.

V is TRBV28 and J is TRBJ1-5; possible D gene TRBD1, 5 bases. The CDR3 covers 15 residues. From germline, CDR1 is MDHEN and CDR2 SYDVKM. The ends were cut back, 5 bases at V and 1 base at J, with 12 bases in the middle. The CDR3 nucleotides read TGTGCCAGCAGTCCCAGGGAGGGCAGCAATCAGCCCCAGCATTTT. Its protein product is CASSPREGSNQPQHF.

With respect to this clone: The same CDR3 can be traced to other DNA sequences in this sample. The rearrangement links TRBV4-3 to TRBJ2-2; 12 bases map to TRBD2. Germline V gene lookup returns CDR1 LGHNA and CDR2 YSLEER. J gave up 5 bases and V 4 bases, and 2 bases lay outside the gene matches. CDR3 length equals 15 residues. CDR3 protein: CASSPGTSGTGELFF. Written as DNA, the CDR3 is TGCGCCAGCAGCCCCGGGACTAGCGGGACCGGGGAGCTGTTTTTT.

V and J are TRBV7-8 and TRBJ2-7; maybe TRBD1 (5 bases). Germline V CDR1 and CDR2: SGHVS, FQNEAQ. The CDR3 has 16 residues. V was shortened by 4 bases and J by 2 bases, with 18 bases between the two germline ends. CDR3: CASSYGGREFPYEQYV. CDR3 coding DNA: TGTGCCAGCAGCTACGGCGGCAGGGAATTCCCCTACGAGCAGTACGTC.

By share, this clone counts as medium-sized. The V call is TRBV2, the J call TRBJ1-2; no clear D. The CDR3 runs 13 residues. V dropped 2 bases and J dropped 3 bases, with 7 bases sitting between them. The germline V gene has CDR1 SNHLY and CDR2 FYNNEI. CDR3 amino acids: CASSEQQDYGYTF. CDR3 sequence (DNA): TGTGCCAGCAGTGAACAGCAGGACTATGGCTACACCTTC.

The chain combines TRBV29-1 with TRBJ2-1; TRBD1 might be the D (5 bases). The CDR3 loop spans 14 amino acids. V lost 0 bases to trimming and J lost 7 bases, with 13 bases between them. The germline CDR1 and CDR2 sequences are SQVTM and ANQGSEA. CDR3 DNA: TGCAGCGTTGAAGAAGGGAAAAGGGGTAATGAGCAGTTCTTC. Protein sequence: CSVEEGKRGNEQFF.

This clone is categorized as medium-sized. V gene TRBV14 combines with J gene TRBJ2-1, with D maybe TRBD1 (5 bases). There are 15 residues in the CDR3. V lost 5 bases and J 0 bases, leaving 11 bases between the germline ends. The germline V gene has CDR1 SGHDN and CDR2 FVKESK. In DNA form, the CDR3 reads TGTGCCAGCAGCAACTACAGGCACTCCTACAATGAGCAGTTCTTC. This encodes CASSNYRHSYNEQFF.

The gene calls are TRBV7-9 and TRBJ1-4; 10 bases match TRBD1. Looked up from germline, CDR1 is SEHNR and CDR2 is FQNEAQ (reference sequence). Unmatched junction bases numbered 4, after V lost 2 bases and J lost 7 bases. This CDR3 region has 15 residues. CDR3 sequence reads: CASSLSTGGGEKLFF. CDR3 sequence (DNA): TGTGCCAGCAGCTTATCGACAGGGGGCGGTGAAAAACTGTTTTTT.

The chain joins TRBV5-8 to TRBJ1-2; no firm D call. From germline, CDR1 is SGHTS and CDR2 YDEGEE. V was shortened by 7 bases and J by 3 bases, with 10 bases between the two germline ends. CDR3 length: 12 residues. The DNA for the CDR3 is TGTGCCAGCTCAATGCTAGACTATGGCTACACCTTC. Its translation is CASSMLDYGYTF. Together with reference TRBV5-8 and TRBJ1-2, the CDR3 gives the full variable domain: EAGVTQSPTHLIKTRGQQATLRCSPISGHTSVYWYQQALGLGLQFLLWYDEGEERNRGNFPPRFSGRQFPNYSSELNVNALELEDSALYLCASSMLDYGYTFGSGTRLTVV.

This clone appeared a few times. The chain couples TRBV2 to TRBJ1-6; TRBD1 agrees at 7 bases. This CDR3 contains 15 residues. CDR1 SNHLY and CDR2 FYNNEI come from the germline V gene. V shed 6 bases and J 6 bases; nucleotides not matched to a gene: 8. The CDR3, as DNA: TGTGCCAGCAGCGACAACAGGGGATTTAATTCACCCCTCCACTTT. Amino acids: CASSDNRGFNSPLHF. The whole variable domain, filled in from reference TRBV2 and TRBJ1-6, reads EPEVTQTPSHQVTQMGQEVILRCVPISNHLYFYWYRQILGQKVEFLVSFYNNEISEKSEIFDDQFSVERPDGSNFTLKIRSTKLEDSAMYFCASSDNRGFNSPLHFGNGTRLTVT.

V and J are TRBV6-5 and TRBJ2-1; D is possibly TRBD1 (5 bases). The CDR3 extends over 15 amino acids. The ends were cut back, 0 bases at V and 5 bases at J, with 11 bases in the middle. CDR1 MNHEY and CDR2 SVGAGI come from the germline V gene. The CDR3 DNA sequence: TGTGCCAGCAGTTACTCGTCCAGGGTCAACAATGAGCAGTTCTTC. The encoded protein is CASSYSSRVNNEQFF.

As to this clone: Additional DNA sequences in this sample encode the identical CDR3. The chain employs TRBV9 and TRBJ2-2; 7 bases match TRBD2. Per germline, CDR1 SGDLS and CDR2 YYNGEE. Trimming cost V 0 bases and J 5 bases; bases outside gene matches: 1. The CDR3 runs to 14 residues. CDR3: CASSVGGGTGELFF. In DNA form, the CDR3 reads TGTGCCAGCAGCGTAGGGGGGGGTACCGGGGAGCTGTTTTTT.

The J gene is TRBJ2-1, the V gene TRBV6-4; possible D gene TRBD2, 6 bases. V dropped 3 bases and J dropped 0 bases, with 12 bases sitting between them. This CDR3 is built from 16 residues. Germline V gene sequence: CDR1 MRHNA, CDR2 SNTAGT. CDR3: CASSEGGGISYNEQFF. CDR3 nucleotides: TGTGCCAGCAGTGAGGGTGGCGGGATCTCCTACAATGAGCAGTTCTTC.

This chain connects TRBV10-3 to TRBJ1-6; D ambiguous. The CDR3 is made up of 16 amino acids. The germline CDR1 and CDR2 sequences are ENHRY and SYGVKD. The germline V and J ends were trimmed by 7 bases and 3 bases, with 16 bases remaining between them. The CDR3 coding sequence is TGTGCCATCAAAAGCGGGGAGGAAAACTATAATTCACCCCTCCACTTT. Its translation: CAIKSGEENYNSPLHF.

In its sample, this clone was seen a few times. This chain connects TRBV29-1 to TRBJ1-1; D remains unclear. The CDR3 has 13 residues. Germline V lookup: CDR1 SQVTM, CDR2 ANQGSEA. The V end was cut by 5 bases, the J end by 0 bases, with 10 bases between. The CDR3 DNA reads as TGCAGCGTTAGCGGACTCATGAACACTGAAGCTTTCTTT. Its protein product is CSVSGLMNTEAFF.

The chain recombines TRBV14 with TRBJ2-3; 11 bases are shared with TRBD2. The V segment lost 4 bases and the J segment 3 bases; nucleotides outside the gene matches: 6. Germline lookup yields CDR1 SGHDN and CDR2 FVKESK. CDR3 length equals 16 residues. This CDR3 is CASSPGASGGTDTQYF. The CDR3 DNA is TGTGCCAGCAGCCCTGGGGCTAGCGGGGGGACAGATACGCAGTATTTT.

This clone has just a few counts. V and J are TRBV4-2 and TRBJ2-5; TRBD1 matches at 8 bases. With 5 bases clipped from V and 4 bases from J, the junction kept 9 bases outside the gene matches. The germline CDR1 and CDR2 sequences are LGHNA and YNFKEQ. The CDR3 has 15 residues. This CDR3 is CASSLNAGGLETQYF. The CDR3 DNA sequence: TGTGCCAGCAGCTTAAACGCAGGGGGCCTAGAGACCCAGTACTTC.

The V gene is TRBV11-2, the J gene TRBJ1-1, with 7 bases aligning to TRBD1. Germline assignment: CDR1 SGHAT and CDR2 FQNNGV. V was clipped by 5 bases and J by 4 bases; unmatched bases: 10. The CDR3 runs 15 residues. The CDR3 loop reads CASSPHQGVSTEAFF. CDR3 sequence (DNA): TGTGCCAGCAGCCCCCATCAGGGGGTCAGCACTGAAGCTTTCTTT. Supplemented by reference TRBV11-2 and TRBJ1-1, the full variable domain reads EAGVAQSPRYKIIEKRQSVAFWCNPISGHATLYWYQQILGQGPKLLIQFQNNGVVDDSQLPKDRFSAERLKGVDSTLKIQPAKLEDSAVYLCASSPHQGVSTEAFFGQGTRLTVV.